Presented here are 25 T cell receptor beta chains from one specimen sequenced in a study of regulatory T cells in long-lasting Graves disease. With iRepertoire HTBI primers and Arm-PCR of CDR3 regions, TCR beta libraries were built. In TCRdb, the multiplex PCR reads were re-called with MiXCR into one record per CDR3 protein. The sample holds about 460,000 distinct CDR3 sequences, about 22% seen once. Time point meaning: persistent/refractory GD, antithyroid drugs over 5 years with positive TRAb. RNA from PBMCs was the source of the TCR library. The material sequenced was peripheral blood mononuclear cells (PBMCs), taken when the disease was refractory, from a patient treated with antithyroid drugs. These TCRs come from a female donor with Graves disease.

This chain uses TRBV20-1 with TRBJ1-2; the D is unclear. CDR3 length: 11 residues. The V and J ends lost 7 bases and 2 bases respectively, with 8 bases between them. Germline CDR1 reads DFQATT; CDR2 reads SNEGSKA (reference sequence). The CDR3 nucleotides are TGCAGTGTAAAACAGAACTATGGCTACACCTTC. Its protein product is CSVKQNYGYTF.

This clonotype was counted a few times. The rearrangement uses TRBV6-1 and TRBJ1-5; perhaps TRBD1 as D (6 bases). This CDR3 comprises 14 residues. Between the trimmed V and J ends, which lost 5 bases and 6 bases, there was a span of 14 bases. Per the germline V gene, CDR1 is MNHNS and CDR2 is SASEGT. CDR3 sequence reads: CASSQTEGVQPQHF. CDR3 DNA sequence: TGTGCCAGCAGTCAGACGGAGGGGGTTCAGCCCCAGCATTTT.

This clonotype appeared many times. The chain employs TRBV7-8 and TRBJ2-2; 8 bases match TRBD1. The germline CDR1 and CDR2 sequences are SGHVS and FQNEAQ. V lost 3 bases, J lost 1 base, and 1 base stayed unmatched. The CDR3 extends over 15 amino acids. DNA of the CDR3: TGTGCCAGCAGCTTTGGGACAGGGAACACCGGGGAGCTGTTTTTT. Amino acids: CASSFGTGNTGELFF.

This clonotype was counted only a few times. This chain links TRBV6-5 with TRBJ2-5; maybe TRBD2 (5 bases). The V and J ends lost 0 bases and 0 bases respectively, with 5 bases between them. Germline assignment: CDR1 MNHEY and CDR2 SVGAGI. CDR3 length: 14 residues. The CDR3 DNA reads TGTGCCAGCAGTTACTCCGGGAACCAAGAGACCCAGTACTTC. Its translation: CASSYSGNQETQYF.

This clonotype was seen repeatedly, ten times or more. This chain connects TRBV12-3 or TRBV12-4 to TRBJ1-2; D remains ambiguous. The length of the CDR3 is 13 residues. Trimming left V 2 bases short and J 8 bases short, with 12 bases between. CDR3 sequence reads: CASSLPDVVGYTF. The DNA for the CDR3 is TGTGCCAGCAGTTTACCCGACGTAGTAGGCTACACCTTC.

This clonotype has just a few counts. The chain uses TRBV3-1 and TRBJ2-2; no clear D gene. V gave up 4 bases and J gave up 3 bases, with 12 bases separating them. CDR1 is LGHDT and CDR2 is YNNKEL in the germline V gene (reference sequence). The CDR3 consists of 15 residues. CDR3 protein: CASSPLFGDTGELFF. CDR3 nucleotide sequence: TGTGCCAGCAGCCCCCTGTTCGGTGACACCGGGGAGCTGTTTTTT.

The table lists this clonotype with many counts. The chain carries TRBV6-2 or TRBV6-3 and TRBJ2-7; D is unclear. Germline V CDR1 and CDR2: MNHEY, SVGEGT. The CDR3 sequence is 14 residues long. V was shortened by 2 bases and J by 3 bases, with 11 bases between the two germline ends. The DNA of the CDR3 is TGTGCCAGCAGTTACGCGGATGACCTCTACGAGCAGTACTTC. This codes for CASSYADDLYEQYF.

This clonotype was detected once. V gene TRBV4-1 combines with J gene TRBJ2-2, with D perhaps matching TRBD1 (5 bases). Trimming removed 5 bases at V and 5 bases at J, with 9 bases between. The CDR3 sequence is 13 residues long. Germline V gives CDR1 MGHRA, CDR2 YSYEKL. Here the CDR3 reads CASSVDRTGELFF. DNA of the CDR3: TGCGCCAGCAGCGTCGACAGAACCGGGGAGCTGTTTTTT.

As regards this clonotype: A much larger clone is a single base away; this may be a read error. The chain combines TRBV2 with TRBJ1-6; TRBD1 agrees at 7 bases. Trimming cost V 10 bases and J 7 bases; bases outside gene matches: 7. The CDR3 runs 13 residues. CDR1 is SNHLY and CDR2 is FYNNEI in the germline V gene. CDR3 sequence reads: CANADRVNSPLHF. CDR3 bases: TGTGCCAACGCTGACAGGGTAAATTCACCCCTCCACTTT.

There are a few counts of this clonotype. V gene TRBV7-2 combines with J gene TRBJ1-3, with D maybe TRBD1 (6 bases). Germline CDR1 and CDR2: SGHTA and FQGNSA. The V gene lost 8 bases and the J gene lost 0 bases, with 8 bases spanning the gap. This CDR3 has 13 amino acids. The CDR3 here is CASGGLSGNTIYF. The CDR3 DNA reads as TGTGCCAGCGGGGGGCTCTCTGGAAACACCATATATTTT.

The chain employs TRBV28 and TRBJ1-5; D remains unclear. The V end lost 6 bases, the J end lost 6 bases, and 9 bases lay between the germline ends. The CDR3 consists of 12 residues. The germline CDR1 and CDR2 sequences are MDHEN and SYDVKM. CDR3 in amino acids: CASRRAGQPQHF. CDR3 sequence (DNA): TGTGCCAGCAGAAGGGCAGGTCAGCCCCAGCATTTT.

This clonotype came up many times. The rearrangement links TRBV7-9 to TRBJ1-4; possibly TRBD1 for D (5 bases). Looked up from germline, CDR1 is SEHNR and CDR2 is FQNEAQ (reference sequence). With 0 bases removed from V and 6 bases from J, the gap between germline ends came to 11 bases. The CDR3 contains 15 residues. The CDR3 DNA follows: TGTGCCAGCAGCTTAGCGGGAGGCAGGGATGAAAAACTGTTTTTT. This gives the protein CASSLAGGRDEKLFF.

V and J are TRBV4-2 and TRBJ2-7, with D possibly TRBD2 on 6 matching bases. Germline CDR1 is LGHNA and CDR2 is YNFKEQ. Trimming stripped 0 bases from V and 5 bases from J, with 8 bases between. The CDR3 is made up of 13 amino acids. CDR3 bases: TGTGCCAGCAGCCAAGATTGGGGGGACGAGCAGTACTTC. This gives the protein CASSQDWGDEQYF.

This clonotype was seen a handful of times. This chain joins TRBV6-2 or TRBV6-3 and TRBJ1-5, with 7 bases aligning to TRBD1. This CDR3 is built from 15 residues. Looked up from germline, CDR1 is MNHEY and CDR2 is SVGEGT. The J segment lost 4 bases and the V segment lost 2 bases, leaving 5 bases of the junction unmatched. CDR3 sequence reads: CASSYEGGGNQPQHF. The CDR3 DNA reads TGTGCCAGCAGTTACGAAGGGGGCGGGAATCAGCCCCAGCATTTT.

This clonotype was detected a few times. The chain employs TRBV28 and TRBJ1-4; 8 bases agree with TRBD1. Per germline, CDR1 MDHEN and CDR2 SYDVKM. The V and J ends lost 2 bases and 4 bases, in that order; junction bases with no gene match: 9. This CDR3 spans 17 amino acids. This CDR3 reads CASSLRTLGQGNEKLFF. In DNA form, the CDR3 reads TGTGCCAGCAGTTTACGTACCCTTGGACAGGGTAATGAAAAACTGTTTTTT.

This clonotype turned up a few times. The chain combines TRBV5-1 with TRBJ2-2; D possibly corresponds to TRBD2 (5 bases). V lost 4 bases and J lost 6, with 10 bases in between. This CDR3 is 13 amino acids long. Germline V gene sequence: CDR1 SGHRS, CDR2 YFSETQ. CDR3 coding DNA: TGCGCCAGCAGCCCGGGGAATTCCGGGGAGCTGTTTTTT. This codes for CASSPGNSGELFF.

V gene TRBV7-2 combines with J gene TRBJ2-3, with D uncertain. The V end lost 2 bases, the J end lost 6 bases, and 18 bases lay between the germline ends. CDR1 SGHTA and CDR2 FQGNSA come from the germline V gene. The CDR3 has 16 amino acids. CDR3 loop: CASSLWVLGPDDTQYF. In nucleotides, the CDR3 is TGTGCCAGCAGCTTATGGGTTTTAGGGCCCGACGATACGCAGTATTTT.

This clonotype appeared many times. This chain connects TRBV12-3 or TRBV12-4 to TRBJ1-2; weak D call: TRBD1 (5 bases). The CDR3 spans 13 residues. V was clipped by 3 bases and J by 5 bases, with 10 bases between them. CDR3 bases: TGTGCCAGCAGTTTCCGGGGCGGGTATGGCTACACCTTC. It is translated as CASSFRGGYGYTF.

This clonotype was recorded at least ten times. The CDR3 nucleotides read TGTGCCAGCAGGCCCCCGGGACGCACTCTCGGTCAGCCCCAGCATTTT. Amino acid sequence: CASRPPGRTLGQPQHF. The chain employs TRBV28 and TRBJ1-5; weak D call: TRBD1 (5 bases). Germline V CDR1 and CDR2: MDHEN, SYDVKM. CDR3 length equals 16 residues. The germline V and J ends were trimmed by 6 bases and 6 bases, with 21 bases remaining between them.

The chain links TRBV7-2 to TRBJ1-3; D remains ambiguous. Germline V CDR1 and CDR2: SGHTA, FQGNSA. This CDR3 is 15 amino acids long. V was shortened by 1 base and J by 1 base, with 8 bases between the two germline ends. The CDR3 region is CASSLEVASGNTIYF. Written as DNA, the CDR3 is TGTGCCAGCAGCTTAGAGGTCGCTTCTGGAAACACCATATATTTT.

This clonotype has only a few counts. The chain joins TRBV30 to TRBJ2-7; 9 bases are a match to TRBD1. V lost 3 bases and J lost 4; bases outside the gene matches: 4. Looked up from germline, CDR1 is GTSNPN and CDR2 is SVGIG (reference sequence). The CDR3 totals 13 residues. CDR3 sequence reads: CAWRRTGVYEQYF. CDR3 DNA: TGTGCCTGGAGACGGACAGGGGTTTACGAGCAGTACTTC.

This clonotype occurred many times. The J gene is TRBJ1-5, the V gene TRBV7-3; D uncertain. The ends were cut back, 5 bases at V and 3 bases at J, with 8 bases in the middle. From germline, CDR1 is SGHTA and CDR2 FQGTGA. The CDR3 consists of 13 residues. As DNA, the CDR3 is TGTGCCAGCAGCCTTACGGCCAATCAGCCCCAGCATTTT. It codes for CASSLTANQPQHF. Full variable domain (missing parts from reference TRBV7-3 and TRBJ1-5): GAGVSQTPSNKVTEKGKYVELRCDPISGHTALYWYRQSLGQGPEFLIYFQGTGAADDSGLPNDRFFAVRPEGSVSTLKIQRTERGDSAVYLCASSLTANQPQHFGDGTRLSIL.

This clonotype has a count of ten or more. This chain's CDR3 is CASRAGQSYGYTF. CDR3 in DNA: TGTGCCAGTAGGGCGGGACAGAGCTATGGCTACACCTTC. The chain is built from TRBV19 and TRBJ1-2, with 7 nucleotides matching TRBD1. The CDR3 sequence is 13 residues long. Germline-derived CDR1 and CDR2 are LNHDA and SQIVND (reference sequence). V shed 6 bases, J shed 4 bases, and the junction held 5 bases outside the gene matches.

This clonotype appeared many times. V gene TRBV11-2 combines with J gene TRBJ2-5; TRBD2 matches at 7 bases. CDR1 and CDR2 (germline): SGHAT, FQNNGV. V gave up 6 bases and J gave up 4 bases; unmatched junction bases: 8. The CDR3 loop spans 14 amino acids. CDR3 in DNA: TGTGCCAGCAGTTTATCGTCGGGGGGAGAGACCCAGTACTTC. This sequence encodes CASSLSSGGETQYF.

This clonotype is a singleton in its sample. A junction end diverges from the germline sequence, so it may reflect a read error. The chain employs TRBV4-1 and TRBJ1-3; D is uncertain. Germline CDR1 and CDR2: MGHRA and YSYEKL. The CDR3 is 15 residues long. The CDR3 region has the DNA TGCGCCAGCAGCAAAGAAGGGCCAGGCGGAAACACCATATATTTT. Amino acid sequence: CASSKEGPGGNTIYF.